This entry is about one TCR beta chain. With 6 bases removed from V and 15 bases from J, the gap between germline ends came to 18 bases. The CDR3 totals 13 residues. The table came from immunoSEQ multiplex PCR; TCRdb's copy has only in-frame clones and leaves some out. The sample includes about 180,000 clones, more than 70% of them seen just once. The sample is drawn from a study of blood T cell repertoires in COVID-19. Recovery among Cohort 3 donors was established by two negative PCRs, clearance, or symptom resolution. The TCR was taken from a woman aged 30 to 39 who had recovered from COVID-19. The rearrangement links TRBV12-3 or TRBV12-4 to TRBJ1-6; D is perhaps TRBD1 (6 bases). Sequenced: PBMCs or T cells enriched from blood (not recorded which). DNA of the CDR3: TGTGCCAGCAGCCAGCAGGGGCTGAAGATCCTCCACTTT. Its translation is CASSQQGLKILHF.